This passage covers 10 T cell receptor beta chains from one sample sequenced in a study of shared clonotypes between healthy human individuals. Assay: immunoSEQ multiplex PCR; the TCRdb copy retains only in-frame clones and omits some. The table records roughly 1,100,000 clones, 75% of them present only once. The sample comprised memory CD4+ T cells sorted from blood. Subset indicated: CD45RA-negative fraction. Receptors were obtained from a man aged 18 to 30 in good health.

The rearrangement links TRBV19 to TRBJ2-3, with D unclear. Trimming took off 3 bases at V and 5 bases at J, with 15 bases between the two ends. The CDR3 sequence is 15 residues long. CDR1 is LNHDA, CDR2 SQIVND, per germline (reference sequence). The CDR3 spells CASSILGFRRDTQYF. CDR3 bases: TGTGCCAGTAGTATTCTTGGATTTAGACGAGATACGCAGTATTTT.

The CDR3 DNA sequence: TGCGCCAGCAGCTACTTAGCGGGAGGCGGATACAATGAGCAGTTCTTC. This sequence encodes CASSYLAGGGYNEQFF. The chain recombines TRBV5-1 with TRBJ2-1, with 10 bases matching TRBD2. Germline CDR1 SGHRS, CDR2 YFSETQ. This CDR3 has 16 amino acids. Trimming cost V 3 bases and J 4 bases; bases outside gene matches: 7.

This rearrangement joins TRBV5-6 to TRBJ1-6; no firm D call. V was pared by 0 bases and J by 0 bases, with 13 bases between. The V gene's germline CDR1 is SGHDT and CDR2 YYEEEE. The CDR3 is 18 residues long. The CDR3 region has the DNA TGTGCCAGCAGCTTGGCGAAGGGCGGGAGCTCCTATAATTCACCCCTCCACTTT. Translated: CASSLAKGGSSYNSPLHF.

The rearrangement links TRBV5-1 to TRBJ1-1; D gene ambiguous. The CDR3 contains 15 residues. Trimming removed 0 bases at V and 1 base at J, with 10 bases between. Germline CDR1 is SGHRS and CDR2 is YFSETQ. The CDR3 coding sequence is TGCGCCAGCAGCTTGGCAGCGACGGAGAACACTGAAGCTTTCTTT. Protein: CASSLAATENTEAFF. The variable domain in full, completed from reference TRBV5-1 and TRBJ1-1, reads KAGVTQTPRYLIKTRGQQVTLSCSPISGHRSVSWYQQTPGQGLQFLFEYFSETQRNKGNFPGRFSGRQFSNSRSEMNVSTLELGDSALYLCASSLAATENTEAFFGQGTRLTVV.

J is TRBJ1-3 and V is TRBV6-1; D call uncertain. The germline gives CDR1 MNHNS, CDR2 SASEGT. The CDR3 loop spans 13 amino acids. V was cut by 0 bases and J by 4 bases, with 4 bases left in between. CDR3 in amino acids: CASSEAVGNTIYF. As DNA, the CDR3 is TGTGCCAGCAGTGAAGCTGTGGGAAACACCATATATTTT.

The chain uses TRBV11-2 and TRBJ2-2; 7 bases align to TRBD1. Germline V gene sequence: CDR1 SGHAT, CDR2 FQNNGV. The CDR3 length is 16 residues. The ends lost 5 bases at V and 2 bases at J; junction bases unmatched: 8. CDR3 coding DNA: TGTGCCAGCAGCACCGGGACAGTATTAAACACCGGGGAGCTGTTTTTT. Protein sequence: CASSTGTVLNTGELFF.

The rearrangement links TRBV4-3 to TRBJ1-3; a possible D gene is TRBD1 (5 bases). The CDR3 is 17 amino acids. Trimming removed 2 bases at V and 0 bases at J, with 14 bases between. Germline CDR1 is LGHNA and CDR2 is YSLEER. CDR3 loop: CASSQLPAGNSGNTIYF. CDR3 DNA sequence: TGCGCCAGCAGCCAACTTCCAGCAGGGAACTCTGGAAACACCATATATTTT.

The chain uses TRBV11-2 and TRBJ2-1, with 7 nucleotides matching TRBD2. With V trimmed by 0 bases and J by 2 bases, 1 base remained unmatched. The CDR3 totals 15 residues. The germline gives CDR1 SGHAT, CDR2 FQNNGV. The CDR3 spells CASSLELATYNEQFF. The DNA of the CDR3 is TGTGCCAGCAGCTTAGAACTAGCGACCTACAATGAGCAGTTCTTC.

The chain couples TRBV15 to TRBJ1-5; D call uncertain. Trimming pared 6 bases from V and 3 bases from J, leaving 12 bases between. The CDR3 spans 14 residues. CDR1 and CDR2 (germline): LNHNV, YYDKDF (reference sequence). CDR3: CATRGPMSNQPQHF. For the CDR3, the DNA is TGTGCCACCAGAGGACCCATGTCCAATCAGCCCCAGCATTTT. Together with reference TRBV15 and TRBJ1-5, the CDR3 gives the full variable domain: DAMVIQNPRYQVTQFGKPVTLSCSQTLNHNVMYWYQQKSSQAPKLLFHYYDKDFNNEADTPDNFQSRRPNTSFCFLDIRSPGLGDTAMYLCATRGPMSNQPQHFGDGTRLSIL.

CDR3 DNA: TGTGCCAGCAGTGGACAGGTCTTCTCCTACGAGCAGTACTTC. Translation: CASSGQVFSYEQYF. The chain uses TRBV2 and TRBJ2-7, with TRBD1 as a possible D gene (6 bases). Trimming cost V 4 bases and J 0 bases, with 10 bases left between them. CDR3 length: 14 residues. Germline values: CDR1 SNHLY, CDR2 FYNNEI.